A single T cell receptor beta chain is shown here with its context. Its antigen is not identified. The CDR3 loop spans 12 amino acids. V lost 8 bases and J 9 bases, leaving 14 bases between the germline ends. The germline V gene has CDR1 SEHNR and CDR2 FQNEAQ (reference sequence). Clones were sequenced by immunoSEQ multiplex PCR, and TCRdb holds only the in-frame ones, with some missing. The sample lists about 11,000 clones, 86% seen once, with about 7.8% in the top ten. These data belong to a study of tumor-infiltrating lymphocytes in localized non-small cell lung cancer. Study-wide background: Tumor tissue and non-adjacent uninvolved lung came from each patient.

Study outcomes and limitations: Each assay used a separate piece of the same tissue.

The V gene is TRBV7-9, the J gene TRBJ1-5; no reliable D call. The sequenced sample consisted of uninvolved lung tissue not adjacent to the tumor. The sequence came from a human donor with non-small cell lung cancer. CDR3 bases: TGTGCCAGCGAGGCCGGCGCGGGGCCCCAGCATTTT. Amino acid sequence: CASEAGAGPQHF.